This paragraph covers one TCR beta chain sequence. This clone was seen once. What this receptor recognizes is not known. No clone much larger than this one lies a single base away; base qualities are absent. The sample originates from a study of T cell responses to AZD1222 COVID-19 vaccine (dated by TCRdb to the early 2020s). General notes on the study: TCR sequencing covered over 230 trial participants: 207 given two doses of AZD1222 and approximately 25 given two doses of MenACWY control vaccine. Trial participants were enrolled by age into subgroups of 18-55, 56-69 and 70-plus years, and about 150, 27 and 61 TCR-sequenced participants, respectively, were included in these subgroups. Results and caveats for the whole study, not just this receptor: Participants were mostly white British, with more females than males. The authors suggested clonal diversity may have been underestimated. Conclusions about previously exposed vaccinees are limited, since just 5 to 7 AZD1222 recipients were seropositive for SARS-CoV-2 at baseline. In the small 56-69-year group, the increase in depth fell short of significance, most likely because of low power. Reportedly, close to half of the unique spike-specific TCRs recognized epitopes lying outside the regions that are mutated in the B.1.351 and B.1.1.7 variants. No day 14 peak-response samples were available, so repertoires were characterized only after the peak T cell response. A significant rise in spike-specific TCR breadth and depth was observed after two AZD1222 doses relative to day 0 and relative to MenACWY recipients. Vaccine-associated CD4 TCRs spanned the whole spike protein, with dominant responses in regions 160-218 and 743-854.

According to the study, the label for this sample's time point signals: about 28 days (+/-7) after the second vaccine dose. AZD1222 recipients whose second dose came at about 4 weeks and those whose second dose came at about 12 weeks were combined into one group, since spike-specific TCR depth and breadth did not differ between the two schedules. The vaccinee samples were drawn from two UK trials, COV001 and COV002, one of which was a single-blind randomized controlled phase 2/3 trial testing AZD1222 (ChAdOx1 nCoV-19) in healthy adults. For TCRbeta chain sequencing, PBMC samples from trial participants were taken at day 0 and at day 28 after the second dose. Based on the germline V gene (reference sequence), the CDR1 and CDR2 sequences are SEHNR and FQNEAQ. From the cysteine through the phenylalanine, the CDR3 covers 13 amino acids. The read is trimmed to its CDR3 DNA, 39 bases read in frame from base 1. V and J are truncated by 6 bases and 4 bases respectively, leaving an intervening sequence of 12 bases.

The CDR3 regions of human TCRbeta chains were analyzed by immunosequencing. As for how the authors treated the data: TCRs in the repertoires were matched against a reference library of SARS-CoV-2-specific TCRs that had been generated with the MIRA antigen-specificity platform. Breadth was defined as the fraction of unique TCRs that were SARS-CoV-2-associated. Depth was defined as the fraction of total T cells that were SARS-CoV-2-associated. Using the MIRA data, each spike-specific TCR was mapped to the spike region that the TCR reacts to and placed in a CD4 or CD8 class. Log10-transformed breadth and depth values were compared by one-way ANOVA with Sidak's multiple comparisons tests. TCRdb stores this immuneACCESS table with in-frame sequences only. Part of the clones is absent; in the studies checked, under half of the shortfall reflects unresolved V genes, and no reason is known for the rest. That table furnishes V, J and clone size, whereas the DNA furnished D and trimming. Present in this sample are around 130,000 clones, 75% to 95% of which were seen just once. About 1.9% of the sample lies in the top ten.

The specimen comprised peripheral blood, sampled 28 days after the second AZD1222 dose. The clonotype was recovered from an adult who received the AZD1222 COVID-19 vaccine. The sequence links TRBV7-9 to TRBJ2-5; TRBD2 is possibly the D segment (7 matching bases). The bases read TGTGCCAGCAGTGGACTAGGGGGAGAGACCCAGTACTTC. This sequence encodes CASSGLGGETQYF.